The 10 T cell receptor beta chains given below trace back to one sample, sequenced in a study of shared clonotypes between healthy human individuals. The protocol was immunoSEQ multiplex PCR, while the TCRdb copy is restricted to in-frame clones and leaves out a portion. The table lists roughly 700,000 clones, roughly 70% of them singletons. The sample was memory CD4+ T cells sorted from blood. As to subset: CD45RA-negative fraction. Receptor source: a woman in her twenties or thirties in good health.

The V gene is TRBV5-4, the J gene TRBJ2-3; D tentatively reads TRBD1 or TRBD2 (6 bases each). Germline lookup yields CDR1 SGHNT and CDR2 YYREEE (reference sequence). V gave up 3 bases and J gave up 4 bases, with 15 bases separating them. The CDR3 covers 15 residues. In DNA form, the CDR3 reads TGTGCCAGCAGCTACCCCAACAGGGAGGCAGATACGCAGTATTTT. Translating gives CASSYPNREADTQYF.

V and J are TRBV5-1 and TRBJ1-5, with D perhaps matching TRBD1 (6 bases). The CDR3 consists of 14 residues. V was cut by 0 bases and J by 16 bases, with 20 bases left in between. Germline CDR1 is SGHRS and CDR2 is YFSETQ. CDR3 sequence reads: CASSLAAGEPYVHF. CDR3 sequence (DNA): TGCGCCAGCAGCTTGGCGGCAGGGGAGCCCTACGTACATTTT.

V is TRBV28 and J is TRBJ1-5, with 8 bases that match TRBD1. Per germline, CDR1 MDHEN and CDR2 SYDVKM. V shed 6 bases, J shed 6 bases, and the junction held 10 bases outside the gene matches. The CDR3 is 15 amino acids. CDR3 in DNA: TGTGCCAGCAGCCCCTGGACAGGGAATGTTCAGCCCCAGCATTTT. It codes for CASSPWTGNVQPQHF.

The chain has TRBV5-1 and TRBJ2-5; 7 nucleotides line up with TRBD2. The assigned J gene may be wrong: the sequence end matches TRBJ2-7 better. This CDR3 region has 15 residues. The V gene's germline CDR1 is SGHRS and CDR2 YFSETQ. CDR3 DNA: TGCGCCAGCAGCTCGAACCCTAGCGGAGCCTACGAGCAGTACTTC. Translating gives CASSSNPSGAYEQYF.

V usage is TRBV14 and J usage is TRBJ2-7, with a tentative D call TRBD1 (5 bases). The CDR3 runs 15 residues. In germline, CDR1 is SGHDN, CDR2 FVKESK. Trimming shortened V by 3 bases and J by 7 bases, and 19 bases separated the two germline ends. The CDR3 loop is CASSHKQGRSREQYF. The CDR3 DNA follows: TGTGCCAGCAGCCATAAGCAGGGAAGATCTAGAGAGCAGTACTTC.

This clone occurred once. The V gene is TRBV7-8, the J gene TRBJ2-7; 9 positions agree with TRBD1. CDR3 length: 19 residues. The germline V gene has CDR1 SGHVS and CDR2 FQNEAQ. With V trimmed by 5 bases and J by 1 base, 18 bases remained unmatched. The CDR3 region is CASSPDRGLIPARSYEQYF. The CDR3 DNA reads as TGTGCCAGCAGCCCGGACAGGGGTCTTATTCCGGCCCGATCCTACGAGCAGTACTTC.

The CDR3: CASSASGTGGGEQYF. The DNA of the CDR3 is TGTGCCAGCAGTGCCTCCGGGACAGGGGGCGGTGAGCAGTACTTC. The rearrangement joins TRBV6-1 to TRBJ2-7; 12 bases map to TRBD1. The V gene end was trimmed by 4 bases and the J gene end by 7 bases; junction bases not matched to a gene: 8. From germline, CDR1 is MNHNS and CDR2 SASEGT. This CDR3 has 15 residues.

J is TRBJ2-3 and V is TRBV28, with 11 bases lining up with TRBD2. Germline CDR1 and CDR2: MDHEN and SYDVKM. The CDR3 extends over 17 amino acids. The ends lost 6 bases at V and 3 bases at J; junction bases unmatched: 11. The CDR3 protein is CASRVTSGRRITDTQYF. CDR3 nucleotides: TGTGCCAGCAGGGTAACTAGCGGGAGAAGGATAACAGATACGCAGTATTTT.

The J gene is TRBJ2-3, the V gene TRBV30; perhaps TRBD2 as D (5 bases). CDR3 length equals 11 residues. Trimming removed 2 bases at V and 12 bases at J, with 12 bases between. Germline loops: CDR1 GTSNPN, CDR2 SVGIG (reference sequence). The CDR3, as DNA: TGTGCCTGGAGTAAGGGAGAACGACAGTATTTT. The encoded protein is CAWSKGERQYF.

This clone was picked up one time. The chain combines TRBV5-1 with TRBJ2-1; D may be TRBD2 (5 bases). The germline V gene encodes CDR1 SGHRS and CDR2 YFSETQ. This CDR3 contains 15 residues. V lost 2 bases to trimming and J lost 6 bases, with 15 bases between them. CDR3 nucleotide sequence: TGCGCCAGCAGCTTAGAGGGTTTTATCGGCAATGAGCAGTTCTTC. Translated, it gives CASSLEGFIGNEQFF. The full variable domain, rest sourced from reference TRBV5-1 and TRBJ2-1, is KAGVTQTPRYLIKTRGQQVTLSCSPISGHRSVSWYQQTPGQGLQFLFEYFSETQRNKGNFPGRFSGRQFSNSRSEMNVSTLELGDSALYLCASSLEGFIGNEQFFGPGTRLTVL.